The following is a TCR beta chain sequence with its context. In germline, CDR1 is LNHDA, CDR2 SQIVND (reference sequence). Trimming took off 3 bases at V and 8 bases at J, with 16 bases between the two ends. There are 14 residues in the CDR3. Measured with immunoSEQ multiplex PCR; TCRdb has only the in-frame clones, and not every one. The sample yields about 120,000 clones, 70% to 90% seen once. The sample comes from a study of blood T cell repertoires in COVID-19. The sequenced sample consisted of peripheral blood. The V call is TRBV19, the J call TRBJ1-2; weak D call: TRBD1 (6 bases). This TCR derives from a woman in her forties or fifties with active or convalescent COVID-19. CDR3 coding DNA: TGTGCCAGTAGTATGGGGAACAGGGTGCTCGGCTACACCTTC. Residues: CASSMGNRVLGYTF.